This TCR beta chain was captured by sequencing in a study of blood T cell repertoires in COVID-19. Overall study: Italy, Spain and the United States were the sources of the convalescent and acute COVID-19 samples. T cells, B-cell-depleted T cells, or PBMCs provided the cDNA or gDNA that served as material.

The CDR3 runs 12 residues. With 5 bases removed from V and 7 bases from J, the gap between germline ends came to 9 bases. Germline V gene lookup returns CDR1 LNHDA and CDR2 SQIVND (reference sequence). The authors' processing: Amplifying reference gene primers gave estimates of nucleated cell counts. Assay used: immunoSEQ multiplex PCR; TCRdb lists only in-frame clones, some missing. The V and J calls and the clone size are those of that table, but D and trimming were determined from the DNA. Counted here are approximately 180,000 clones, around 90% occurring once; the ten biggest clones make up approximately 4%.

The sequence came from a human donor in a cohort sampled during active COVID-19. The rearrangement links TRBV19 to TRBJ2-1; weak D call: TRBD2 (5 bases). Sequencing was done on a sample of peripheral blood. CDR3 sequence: CASSVGVNEQFF. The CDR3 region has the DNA TGTGCCAGTAGTGTCGGGGTTAATGAGCAGTTCTTC.